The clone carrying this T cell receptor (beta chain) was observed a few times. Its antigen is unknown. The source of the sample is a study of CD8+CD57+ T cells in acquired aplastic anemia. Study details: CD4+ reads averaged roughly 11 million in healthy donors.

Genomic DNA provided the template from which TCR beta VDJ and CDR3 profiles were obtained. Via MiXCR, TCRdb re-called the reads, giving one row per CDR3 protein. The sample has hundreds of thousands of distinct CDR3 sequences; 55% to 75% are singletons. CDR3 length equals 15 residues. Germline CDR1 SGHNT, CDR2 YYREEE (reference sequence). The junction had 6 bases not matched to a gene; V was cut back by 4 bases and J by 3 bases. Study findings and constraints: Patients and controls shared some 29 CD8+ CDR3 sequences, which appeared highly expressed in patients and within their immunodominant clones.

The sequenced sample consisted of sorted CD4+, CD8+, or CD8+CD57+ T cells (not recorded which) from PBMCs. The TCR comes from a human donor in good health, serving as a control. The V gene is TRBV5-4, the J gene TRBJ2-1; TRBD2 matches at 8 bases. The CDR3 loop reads CASSRGGGLYNEQFF. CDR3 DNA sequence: TGTGCCAGCAGCCGGGGGGGGGGCCTCTACAATGAGCAGTTCTTC.